These 27 T cell receptor beta chains share one sample of origin, sequenced in a study of T cell responses to AZD1222 COVID-19 vaccine. TCRdb's table, derived via immunoSEQ multiplex PCR, lists solely in-frame clones and lacks some. The data contain 55,000 to 70,000 clones, about three quarters of them singletons. The sample here was peripheral blood, taken on day 0 of AZD1222 vaccination. These receptors all come from an adult in good health.

This clone showed up just a few times. The chain employs TRBV10-1 and TRBJ2-7; D not certain. V was cut by 3 bases and J by 3 bases, with 18 bases left in between. The CDR3 covers 16 residues. Germline CDR1 WNHNN, CDR2 SYGVQD (reference sequence). The CDR3 sequence is CASSELNTAPYYEQYF. DNA of the CDR3: TGCGCCAGCAGTGAATTGAACACGGCCCCCTACTACGAGCAGTACTTC.

This sequence joins TRBV7-2 and TRBJ2-4; D is ambiguous. The CDR3 contains 13 residues. Between the trimmed V and J ends, which lost 5 bases and 0 bases, there was a span of 5 bases. The germline V gene has CDR1 SGHTA and CDR2 FQGNSA. The CDR3 bases are TGTGCCAGCAGCCAGCTAGCCAAAAACATTCAGTACTTC. Protein product: CASSQLAKNIQYF.

V gene TRBV18 combines with J gene TRBJ1-1; D unresolved. This CDR3 contains 16 residues. Germline CDR1 KGHSH, CDR2 LQKENI. With 1 base removed from V and 0 bases from J, the gap between germline ends came to 12 bases. CDR3 bases: TGTGCCAGCTCACCACAACGGTGGATCTTGAACACTGAAGCTTTCTTT. It yields the protein CASSPQRWILNTEAFF.

The genes are TRBV9 and TRBJ2-1, with 10 bases aligning to TRBD1. The V gene's germline CDR1 is SGDLS and CDR2 YYNGEE. V lost 5 bases and J lost 5; bases outside the gene matches: 7. The CDR3 extends over 15 amino acids. CDR3 nucleotide sequence: TGTGCCAGCAGTCCGACAGGGGGCGCGAACAATGAGCAGTTCTTC. It specifies CASSPTGGANNEQFF.

V is TRBV5-8 and J is TRBJ1-5, with 9 bases that match TRBD1. Germline V gene lookup returns CDR1 SGHTS and CDR2 YDEGEE. J was trimmed by 9 bases and V by 5 bases; bases with no gene match: 6. The CDR3 sequence is 13 residues long. CDR3 protein: CASSRDRDRPQHF. CDR3 coding DNA: TGTGCCAGCAGTCGGGACAGGGATCGGCCCCAGCATTTT.

The V and J genes are TRBV5-4 and TRBJ2-3, with 11 bases aligning to TRBD2. There are 16 residues in the CDR3. Losses at the gene ends were 2 bases for V and 0 bases for J; bases not matched to a gene: 2. Germline loops: CDR1 SGHNT, CDR2 YYREEE (reference sequence). The CDR3: CASSFRLAGSTDTQYF. CDR3 bases: TGTGCCAGCAGCTTCCGACTAGCGGGAAGCACAGATACGCAGTATTTT.

The rearrangement uses TRBV7-9 and TRBJ1-2; D unclear. Germline V gene data show CDR1 as SEHNR and CDR2 as FQNEAQ (reference sequence). The CDR3 length is 12 residues. Trimming removed 5 bases from V and 2 bases from J, with 6 bases in between. The CDR3 protein is CASSETNYGYTF. CDR3 sequence (DNA): TGTGCCAGCAGCGAGACGAACTATGGCTACACCTTC.

The gene calls are TRBV11-3 and TRBJ2-5; perhaps TRBD2 as D (5 bases). V was clipped by 1 base and J by 4 bases, with 16 bases between them. CDR1 and CDR2 from the germline V gene are SGHNT and YENEEA. The CDR3 has 16 residues. CDR3 in DNA: TGTGCCAGCAGCTTAGCTTGGGCCCTGGAGGCAGAGACCCAGTACTTC. This sequence encodes CASSLAWALEAETQYF. Full variable domain (missing parts from reference TRBV11-3 and TRBJ2-5): EAGVVQSPRYKIIEKKQPVAFWCNPISGHNTLYWYLQNLGQGPELLIRYENEEAVDDSQLPKDRFSAERLKGVDSTLKIQPAELGDSAVYLCASSLAWALEAETQYFGPGTRLLVL.

This clone was seen a few times. V usage is TRBV29-1 and J usage is TRBJ2-3; D unclear. This CDR3 spans 13 amino acids. V was pared by 6 bases and J by 5 bases, with 15 bases between. Germline V gene lookup returns CDR1 SQVTM and CDR2 ANQGSEA. CDR3 protein: CSVDVTSGDTQYF. The CDR3 bases are TGCAGCGTAGATGTTACATCAGGAGATACGCAGTATTTT.

This chain joins TRBV5-1 and TRBJ2-2; D ambiguous. Trimming took 3 bases from V and 3 from J, leaving 9 bases between them. Germline V CDR1 and CDR2: SGHRS, YFSETQ. The CDR3 loop spans 14 amino acids. The CDR3 DNA reads as TGCGCCAGCAGCTCCGAAGCACACACCGGGGAGCTGTTTTTT. It encodes CASSSEAHTGELFF. Full variable domain (missing parts from reference TRBV5-1 and TRBJ2-2): KAGVTQTPRYLIKTRGQQVTLSCSPISGHRSVSWYQQTPGQGLQFLFEYFSETQRNKGNFPGRFSGRQFSNSRSEMNVSTLELGDSALYLCASSSEAHTGELFFGEGSRLTVL.

The gene calls are TRBV4-3 and TRBJ2-1; D may be TRBD1 (6 bases). Germline-derived CDR1 and CDR2 are LGHNA and YSLEER. The V gene lost 0 bases and the J gene lost 4 bases, with 13 bases spanning the gap. The CDR3 loop spans 16 amino acids. In DNA form, the CDR3 reads TGCGCCAGCAGCCAAGACAGGGGATATAGTTACAATGAGCAGTTCTTC. Amino acid sequence: CASSQDRGYSYNEQFF.

The CDR3 bases are TGTGCCAGCTCACCGGTCCGAGGCGATGGCTACACCTTC. Residues: CASSPVRGDGYTF. The chain links TRBV18 to TRBJ1-2; D gene unclear. V was clipped by 3 bases and J by 6 bases, with 11 bases between them. In germline, CDR1 is KGHSH, CDR2 LQKENI. This CDR3 spans 13 amino acids.

This chain connects TRBV7-2 to TRBJ1-3; D is unclear. The CDR3 sequence is 15 residues long. Germline values: CDR1 SGHTA, CDR2 FQGNSA. The ends were cut back, 3 bases at V and 2 bases at J, with 11 bases in the middle. The DNA for the CDR3 is TGTGCCAGCAGCTTCGACGGGCTCCCTGGAAACACCATATATTTT. As protein: CASSFDGLPGNTIYF.

The rearrangement links TRBV3-1 (or the pseudogene TRBV3-2) to TRBJ2-2, with 15 bases identical to TRBD2. J lost 6 bases, V lost 4 bases, and 12 bases had no gene match. The germline V gene has CDR1 LGHDT and CDR2 YNNKEL (reference sequence). The CDR3 is 19 amino acids. DNA for the CDR3: TGTGCCAGCAGCCGTACCATTAGGACTAGCGGGGGGGCCGCCGGGGAGCTGTTTTTT. Translation: CASSRTIRTSGGAAGELFF.

This sequence joins TRBV24-1 and TRBJ2-3; D might be TRBD1 or TRBD2, each matching 7 bases. Germline V gene sequence: CDR1 KGHDR, CDR2 SFDVKD. Trimming took off 5 bases at V and 5 bases at J, with 22 bases between the two ends. The CDR3 sequence is 17 residues long. The CDR3 sequence is CATSAGRGRGREDTQYF. The CDR3 nucleotides read TGTGCCACCAGTGCGGGCCGTGGGAGGGGGCGAGAAGATACGCAGTATTTT.

The chain employs TRBV12-3 or TRBV12-4 and TRBJ1-2; TRBD1 is a possible D gene (5 bases). CDR3 length: 12 amino acids. V lost 5 bases and J 5 bases, leaving 9 bases between the germline ends. CDR3 loop: CASSTGGYGYTF. CDR3 coding DNA: TGTGCCAGCAGTACCGGGGGGTATGGCTACACCTTC.

The rearrangement links TRBV14 to TRBJ2-7; 9 positions agree with TRBD2. Germline V gene data show CDR1 as SGHDN and CDR2 as FVKESK. Unmatched junction bases numbered 11, after V lost 5 bases and J lost 6 bases. CDR3 length: 15 residues. CDR3 sequence reads: CASSARTSVGREQYF. The CDR3 DNA follows: TGTGCCAGCAGCGCCCGGACTAGCGTTGGTCGCGAGCAGTACTTC.

The chain has TRBV6-6 and TRBJ1-1, with D perhaps TRBD1 (5 bases). Per the germline V gene, CDR1 is MNHNY and CDR2 is SVGAGI (reference sequence). Trimming cost V 5 bases and J 7 bases, with 8 bases left between them. The CDR3 spans 11 residues. CDR3 nucleotide sequence: TGTGCCAGCAGTGGGGGGGGTGAAGCTTTCTTT. Translated: CASSGGGEAFF.

This clone was seen once. This chain links TRBV10-3 with TRBJ2-7; D ambiguous. V was pared by 4 bases and J by 0 bases, with 4 bases between. Germline assignment: CDR1 ENHRY and CDR2 SYGVKD. The CDR3 totals 12 residues. In DNA form, the CDR3 reads TGTGCCATCAGTGGGGACTCCTACGAGCAGTACTTC. This codes for CAISGDSYEQYF.

This chain joins TRBV2 and TRBJ2-1; 9 positions agree with TRBD2. This CDR3 is built from 18 residues. After removal of 2 bases from V and 0 bases from J, the junction contained 8 bases not matched to a gene. Germline-derived CDR1 and CDR2 are SNHLY and FYNNEI. The DNA for the CDR3 is TGTGCCAGCAGTGAAATTCTACTAGCGGGCATCTCCTACAATGAGCAGTTCTTC. This codes for CASSEILLAGISYNEQFF.

V usage is TRBV30 and J usage is TRBJ2-7; a possible D gene is TRBD2 (7 bases). The germline V gene encodes CDR1 GTSNPN and CDR2 SVGIG (reference sequence). Trimming left V 4 bases short and J 3 bases short, with 13 bases between. The CDR3 spans 13 residues. The CDR3: CAWKGGGGYEQYF. Here the CDR3 DNA reads TGTGCCTGGAAAGGAGGGGGGGGCTACGAGCAGTACTTC.

This clone was seen a handful of times. The chain links TRBV2 to TRBJ2-7; TRBD1 matches at 10 bases. J was trimmed by 4 bases and V by 4 bases; bases with no gene match: 10. Germline V gene lookup returns CDR1 SNHLY and CDR2 FYNNEI. This CDR3 is built from 16 residues. The CDR3 sequence is CASSGPQGQGWYEQYF. CDR3 nucleotides: TGTGCCAGCAGTGGACCACAGGGACAGGGGTGGTACGAGCAGTACTTC.

The count of this clone is one. The chain has TRBV6-5 and TRBJ2-7, with D perhaps matching TRBD2 (6 bases). Trimming left V 6 bases short and J 4 bases short, with 7 bases between. This CDR3 contains 11 residues. Looked up from germline, CDR1 is MNHEY and CDR2 is SVGAGI. CDR3 protein: CASRGGYEQYF. The CDR3 DNA sequence: TGTGCCAGCAGGGGGGGTTACGAGCAGTACTTC.

V usage is TRBV2 and J usage is TRBJ2-4; D is unresolved. CDR3 length: 18 residues. Trimming removed 4 bases at V and 0 bases at J, with 19 bases between. CDR1 is SNHLY and CDR2 is FYNNEI in the germline V gene. CDR3: CASSVDKNYALAKNIQYF. DNA for the CDR3: TGTGCCAGCAGTGTCGACAAGAATTATGCCTTAGCCAAAAACATTCAGTACTTC.

The rearrangement uses TRBV7-8 and TRBJ2-3; D ambiguous. Trimming shortened V by 2 bases and J by 0 bases, and 9 bases separated the two germline ends. Germline V gene sequence: CDR1 SGHVS, CDR2 FQNEAQ. This CDR3 region has 15 residues. This chain's CDR3 is CASSLRYISTDTQYF. The CDR3 coding sequence is TGTGCCAGCAGCTTACGGTACATTAGCACAGATACGCAGTATTTT.

The rearrangement uses TRBV5-1 and TRBJ2-2, with 8 bases identical to TRBD1. There are 15 residues in the CDR3. CDR1 and CDR2 from the germline V gene are SGHRS and YFSETQ. The V segment lost 1 base and the J segment 6 bases; nucleotides outside the gene matches: 5. For the CDR3, the DNA is TGCGCCAGCAGCTTGCAACAGGGGGTTTCCGGGGAGCTGTTTTTT. This sequence encodes CASSLQQGVSGELFF. The full variable domain, rest sourced from reference TRBV5-1 and TRBJ2-2, is KAGVTQTPRYLIKTRGQQVTLSCSPISGHRSVSWYQQTPGQGLQFLFEYFSETQRNKGNFPGRFSGRQFSNSRSEMNVSTLELGDSALYLCASSLQQGVSGELFFGEGSRLTVL.

The CDR3 is CASSYHTPSQNTEAFF. CDR3 DNA sequence: TGTGCCAGCAGTTACCACACCCCCTCACAGAACACTGAAGCTTTCTTT. The V call is TRBV6-2 or TRBV6-3, the J call TRBJ1-1; D remains ambiguous. Deletions cut 2 bases from V and 1 base from J, with 14 bases between. The CDR3 runs 16 residues. Per the germline V gene, CDR1 is MNHEY and CDR2 is SVGEGT.